This T cell receptor (beta chain) was identified in a study of blood T cell repertoires in COVID-19 (dated by TCRdb to 2020 to 2021). As for the study more broadly: Samples from collaborators originated in the United States, Italy and Spain and spanned both the acute and convalescent phases of COVID-19. The prospective study material was composed of cDNA or gDNA derived from T cells, B-cell-depleted T cells, or PBMCs. The dataset comprised deeply sampled blood TCRbeta repertoires from subjects exposed to, actively infected with, or recovered from COVID-19. A freely available public database, intended as a resource for researchers studying the immune response to SARS-CoV-2, is where the repertoires were released. Samples came from the ongoing ImmuneRACE study (first 160 participants) plus 1,254 subjects from 6 global collaborators. Sample metadata almost always included a de-identified subject ID, COVID-19 status, age in years and sex. Where available, HLA class I and class II types were taken from metadata supplied by the sample provider and were not determined by assay-based typing. Findings and caveats that apply to the study as a whole: The quantity of clinical and demographic metadata differed by source and by participant and was supplied without curation.

TCRbeta CDR3 regions were amplified from genomic DNA by means of the immunoSEQ Assay, a bias-controlled multiplex PCR. As for how the authors treated the data: Within the assay, amplification of reference gene primers was used to estimate how many nucleated cells each sample contained. To quantify the absolute abundance of each unique TCRbeta CDR3 rearrangement, sequence reads were collapsed and filtered. Productive Simpson clonality was computed per sample as the square root of Simpson's diversity index over productive rearrangements. Not all clones reach the TCRdb copy of this immuneACCESS table, which keeps in-frame sequences only. Checked studies attribute under half of the gap to unresolved V genes and leave the rest unexplained. V and J calls and clone size come straight from that table; D and trimming were deduced from the DNA. For this sample there are 150,000 to 200,000 clones; around four fifths appear just once. The top ten hold 15% to 20% of the sample.

In the germline V gene, CDR1 corresponds to ENHRY and CDR2 to SYGVKD. V gives up 7 bases and J gives up 3 bases, and the segment between their germline ends measures 15 bases. The CDR3 sequence holds 14 residues, the cysteine and phenylalanine included. Here the CDR3 DNA is all that survives: 42 bases in frame from base 1. Participants in the prospective study were aged roughly 18 to 95 years, lived in over 20 United States geographic areas, and enrolled through a virtual design. To assign participants to cohorts, the prospective study relied on clinical history that participants themselves reported in a screening survey and a study questionnaire. For ImmuneRACE Cohort 3, a participant was defined as recovered based on two consecutive negative NP/OP PCR tests, clearance by a healthcare professional, or resolution of symptoms. In the prospective study, mobile phlebotomists collected whole blood, serum and a nasopharyngeal or oropharyngeal swab from each participant. Prospective study participants could optionally give additional blood draws and questionnaires over an approximately two-month period. Blood samples from the prospective study were shipped frozen or at room temperature prior to DNA extraction.

Remarks on this clone: This receptor's antigen is unknown. Per-nucleotide qualities are absent, and no much larger clonotype sits a single base away.

The chain links TRBV10-3 with TRBJ1-2; TRBD1 might be the D gene, on 6 matching bases. The material sequenced was PBMCs or T cells enriched from blood (not recorded which). This receptor was identified in a woman aged 45-65 years who had recovered from COVID-19. The sequenced DNA is TGTGCCATCAACCCCGGGACATCGGACTATGGCTACACCTTC. This yields the protein CAINPGTSDYGYTF.